This record looks at one T cell receptor beta chain sequence and its context. Its specific antigen is unknown. The record has no base qualities; no much larger clone is one base away. The sample belongs to a study of siplizumab effects on memory and regulatory T cells (dated by TCRdb to the late 2010s). General notes on the study: The study looked at the effect of siplizumab, an anti-CD2 antibody, on alloreactive T-cell subsets in allogeneic mixed lymphocyte reactions made from human PBMCs. Points the paper makes about the study in general: In reactions with siplizumab, an average of about 62% of mappable alloreactive CD4+ clones were Treg-derived, compared with around 30% in control reactions. About 75-96% of proliferating CD4+ or CD8+ clones could not be given a naive or memory phenotype. The cumulative frequency of alloreactive sequences that could be traced back to unstimulated CD4+ memory T cells was significantly reduced by siplizumab. Unstimulated naive T cells appeared to be more diverse than memory T cells, and naive cells seemed to make a substantial contribution to the alloresponse. Because sequences below about 10^-5 frequency were poorly captured, only a minor fraction of alloreactive clones could be mapped to unstimulated subsets. No functional confirmation was obtained for the suppressive function of proliferating Tregs from siplizumab cultures.

To prepare the library, the immunoSEQ multiplex PCR assay was applied. Roughly 10^5 TCR templates per sample were assayed on the deep sequencing platform. Genomic DNA extracted from sorted T cells was used for TCRbeta CDR3 sequencing. Under the source paper's analysis protocol: The R programming language was used for the clonal analysis of the TCRbeta CDR3 data. Unstimulated samples were compared with post-reaction CFSE-low samples to define alloreactive CD4+ and CD8+ clones. Alloreactive CD4+ clones were assigned to regulatory or non-regulatory origin by matching sequences to sorted unstimulated Treg and non-Treg repertoires. Held by TCRdb, this immuneACCESS table contains in-frame sequences only and omits some clones. Under half of the omission traces to an unresolved V gene where checked; the cause of the rest is unknown. The V and J calls and the clone size are those of that table, but D and trimming were determined from the DNA. In this sample the table shows 50,000 or so clones, less than 90% of which occur a single time. Clones ranked in the top ten supply about 0.35% of the sample.

In addition, sequencing in three donor pairs included unstimulated CD8+ effector memory subsets alongside CD4+ naive, CD8+ naive, CD8+ TEMRA and CD4+ memory subsets. Sorted unstimulated T cells and proliferating T cells recovered from mixed lymphocyte reactions underwent TCRbeta CDR3 sequencing. Fresh whole blood from some ten HLA-typed healthy donors was used as the source from which PBMCs were isolated. Specimen: naive CD8+ T cells sorted from blood. The sample's cell subset or site label, decoded: unstimulated naive T cells. The TCR sequence derives from a human donor in good health.

The CDR3: CASSHYGGVYEQYF. The DNA reads as follows: TGCGCCAGCAGCCATTACGGGGGCGTCTACGAGCAGTACTTC. The rearrangement joined TRBV4-1 to TRBJ2-7; the D gene is possibly TRBD1 or TRBD2, with 6 bases matching each. The CDR3, cysteine through phenylalanine, is 14 amino acids long. Only CDR3 DNA remains: 42 bases, in frame from the first base. The germline V gene sets CDR1 to MGHRA and CDR2 to YSYEKL. V is pared back by 3 bases and J by 3 bases, with 12 bases lying between the germline termini.